This T cell receptor beta chain came from a study of blood T cell repertoires in COVID-19. At the level of the study: Specimens from acute and convalescent COVID-19 originated in the United States, Italy and Spain. The analysed material was cDNA or gDNA that came from T cells, B-cell-depleted T cells, or PBMCs.

Original handling: Cell counts per sample came from amplifying reference gene primers. The repertoire was sequenced with immunoSEQ multiplex PCR; TCRdb's copy has only in-frame clones and lacks some. V and J calls and clone size are copied from that table; D and trimming were computed from the DNA. This table has 200,000 to 250,000 clones, about 90% appearing once. Germline V CDR1 and CDR2: LNHDA, SQIVND (reference sequence). The CDR3 loop spans 15 amino acids. Trimming took 7 bases from V and 1 from J, leaving 13 bases between them. The receptor's source is a woman in her fifties or sixties with acute or convalescent COVID-19. The sequencing input was peripheral blood. The chain joins TRBV19 to TRBJ1-4; D not resolved. CDR3 in DNA: TGTGCCAGTACCCGAGGGAGTAGAACTAATGAAAAACTGTTTTTT. It translates to CASTRGSRTNEKLFF.